The rows below give T cell receptor beta chains drawn from one sample of a study of shared clonotypes between healthy human individuals. This table comes from immunoSEQ multiplex PCR, and its TCRdb copy is limited to in-frame clones, with some not included. The sample has about 2.4 million clones, over 85% seen once. The source material was naive CD4+ T cells from PBMCs. The receptors stem from a man younger than 30 in good health. Some clones in this sample may be carry-over from other donors' samples. The CDR3 runs from the conserved cysteine through the conserved F or W. A D gene is named only where the DNA matches it firmly. The size entry is marked missing in some rows and otherwise reads once, few, many or a size class.

TGTGCCAGCAGTTCCCGGGGGAACACTGAAGCTTTCTTT CASSSRGNTEAFF TRBJ1-1 . 13 . TRBV6-5
TGTGCCAGCAGTCCAACATCCCAGATTCCTTCTAGCACAGATACGCAGTATTTT CASSPTSQIPSSTDTQYF TRBJ2-3 . 18 . TRBV27
TGTGCCAGCAGCTTAGGTGTCAAGGGCACCTATGGCTACACCTTC CASSLGVKGTYGYTF TRBJ1-2 . 15 . TRBV13
TGCGCCAGCAGCTTGGGGCGCGAGGGAAACACCATATATTTT CASSLGREGNTIYF TRBJ1-3 . 14 . TRBV5-1
TGCAGCGGTAACCGGGACAGGAGCACAGATACGCAGTATTTT CSGNRDRSTDTQYF TRBJ2-3 . 14 TRBD1 TRBV29-1
TGTGCCAGCAGCAAGGCGAAACCAAGGGAAGAGACCCAGTACTTC CASSKAKPREETQYF TRBJ2-5 . 15 . TRBV5-6
TGTGCCAGCAGTGAACGGGGCTTCACTGAAGCTTTCTTT CASSERGFTEAFF TRBJ1-1 few 13 . TRBV6-1
TGTGCCAGCAGCTTAGCGGGAGCCCCCGGGGATACGCAGTATTTT CASSLAGAPGDTQYF TRBJ2-3 . 15 . TRBV7-9
TGTGCCAGCTCAGGACAGCCCTATGGCTACACCTTC CASSGQPYGYTF TRBJ1-2 . 12 . TRBV7-9
TGCGCCAGCAGCAACCGGACAGGGGGTGTCTATGGCTACACCTTC CASSNRTGGVYGYTF TRBJ1-2 once 15 TRBD1 TRBV5-1
TGTGCCAGCAGTTCCTGGGGGGGTGAGGACACTGAAGCTTTCTTT CASSSWGGEDTEAFF TRBJ1-1 . 15 . TRBV6-5
TGTGCCAGTAGCCCTATAAGGGACAGGGGTTCCACTGAAGCTTTCTTT CASSPIRDRGSTEAFF TRBJ1-1 . 16 TRBD1 TRBV19
TGTGCCAGCAGTCGACCGGGACAGGGGTTGTTTGGCTACACCTTC CASSRPGQGLFGYTF TRBJ1-2 once 15 TRBD1 TRBV28
TGCGCCAGCAGCTTGGAGACAGCTTGGAGATCAGGGTTCGGCTACACCTTC CASSLETAWRSGFGYTF TRBJ1-2 . 17 . TRBV5-1
TGTGCCAGCTCGACGGGGACAAACACTGAAGCTTTCTTT CASSTGTNTEAFF TRBJ1-1 . 13 . TRBV18
TGCAGTGCAACTACTAACTCCGAGAGGTACTTC CSATTNSERYF TRBJ2-7 . 11 . TRBV20-1
TGTGCCAGCAGCCCAATCTCAGGACAGGGCATTCAGACAGATACGCAGTATTTT CASSPISGQGIQTDTQYF TRBJ2-3 . 18 TRBD1 TRBV7-9
TGCGCCAGCAGCTTGGAGGGACTAGCAGTTGCCGATACGCAGTATTTT CASSLEGLAVADTQYF TRBJ2-3 . 16 TRBD2 TRBV5-1
TGCGCCAGCAGTCTGGGGCTGACCAGGATGAACACTGAAGCTTTCTTT CASSLGLTRMNTEAFF TRBJ1-1 . 16 . TRBV5-1
TGTGCCAGCAGCTTGGTGGGCAGGGGGGCCTACGAGCAGTACTTC CASSLVGRGAYEQYF TRBJ2-7 . 15 . TRBV5-8
TGTGCCAGCAGTGATTTTAGCGGGAGCACAGATACGCAGTATTTT CASSDFSGSTDTQYF TRBJ2-3 . 15 TRBD2 TRBV2
TGTGCCAGCAAACGGGGACAGGGTTACGAGCAGTACTTC CASKRGQGYEQYF TRBJ2-7 . 13 TRBD1 TRBV27
TGCGCCAGCAGCCTGGACGGACAGCTTAATCAGCCCCAGCATTTT CASSLDGQLNQPQHF TRBJ1-5 . 15 . TRBV4-1
TGTGCCAGCAGCTTGGGGGGGGACAGGGCCCTTCTTGAGCAGTTCTTC CASSLGGDRALLEQFF TRBJ2-1 . 16 TRBD1 TRBV5-4
TGTGCCAGCAGCTTAAGGACCGGTTCAGCTAACTATGGCTACACCTTC CASSLRTGSANYGYTF TRBJ1-2 . 16 . TRBV13
TGTGCCAGCAGCCGACTCGGGACGGCCTCTAACTATGGCTACACCTTC CASSRLGTASNYGYTF TRBJ1-2 . 16 . TRBV4-2
TGCGCCAGCAGCCCCGCTTTATTAGGAGCCTATGGCTACACCTTC CASSPALLGAYGYTF TRBJ1-2 once 15 . TRBV4-1
TGTGCCATCAGTGAGAGGGACTCTGGGGCCAACGTCCTGACTTTC CAISERDSGANVLTF TRBJ2-6 . 15 . TRBV10-3
TGTGCCAGCAGTGGAGTCGGTGGGCAGTCCGAAGCTTTCTTT CASSGVGGQSEAFF TRBJ1-1 . 14 . TRBV6-1
TGTGCCAGCAGCCCCGGGACTACCTACAATGAGCAGTTCTTC CASSPGTTYNEQFF TRBJ2-1 . 14 TRBD2 TRBV5-6
TGTGCCAGCCTTGACGGTCGCTGGGGCGAACAAGAGACCCAGTACTTC CASLDGRWGEQETQYF TRBJ2-5 . 16 . TRBV5-8
TGCGCCAGCAGCCAAGATTTCGGTAACTATGGCTACACCTTC CASSQDFGNYGYTF TRBJ1-2 . 14 . TRBV4-3
TGTGCCAGCTCACCAGGACAGGGGCCTGGAAACACCATATATTTT CASSPGQGPGNTIYF TRBJ1-3 . 15 TRBD1 TRBV18
TGTGCCAGCAGTTTAAGATCGACTAGCGGGAGGCCCTTTTCCTACGAGCAGTACTTC CASSLRSTSGRPFSYEQYF TRBJ2-7 . 19 TRBD2 TRBV28
TGTGCCAGCAGCACGACAGGGATGAGTGGCTACACCTTC CASSTTGMSGYTF TRBJ1-2 . 13 TRBD1 TRBV7-2
TGCGCCAGCAGTGCCACTCCGCGGAGCCCCTTCAACAATGAGCAGTTCTTC CASSATPRSPFNNEQFF TRBJ2-1 . 17 . TRBV10-1
TGTGCCAGCAGTTCCCCCCCGCTGTTAGCCCAGCATTTT CASSSPPLLAQHF TRBJ1-5 . 13 . TRBV28
TGTGCCAGCAGTTACGGGGGTGCGACTGGAAACACCATATATTTT CASSYGGATGNTIYF TRBJ1-3 . 15 . TRBV6-6
TGTGCCAGCAGCGTCGGGCGGGGAGCGGGAGACAAAAACATTCAGTACTTC CASSVGRGAGDKNIQYF TRBJ2-4 . 17 TRBD2 TRBV9
TGTGCCAGCAGTTCAGACAGGCGAACCTACGAGCAGTACTTC CASSSDRRTYEQYF TRBJ2-7 . 14 . TRBV6-6
TGTGCCTGGAGTCCCGGACAGGGATCTACACCCCTCCACTTT CAWSPGQGSTPLHF TRBJ1-6 . 14 TRBD1 TRBV30
TGTGCCAGCAGTCCTCTAGGGGGAGGGCCATACGGGGAGCTGTTTTTT CASSPLGGGPYGELFF TRBJ2-2 once 16 . TRBV9
TGCGCCAGCAGCTTGGTGGGTGGGCCCCGCATTCCCTACGAGCAGTACTTC CASSLVGGPRIPYEQYF TRBJ2-7 once 17 . TRBV5-1
TGTGCCAGCAGCTTAACGGGTAGCGGGGGCACAGATACGCAGTATTTT CASSLTGSGGTDTQYF TRBJ2-3 . 16 TRBD2 TRBV7-3
TGCGCCAGCAGCCCCCCGGGAGTTCCTTGGGGGCCTGAAGCTTTCTTT CASSPPGVPWGPEAFF TRBJ1-1 . 16 . TRBV4-1
TGTGCCAGCAGTTTTGTAGGCGGGACTTACAATGAGCAGTTCTTC CASSFVGGTYNEQFF TRBJ2-1 . 15 . TRBV28
TGTGCCAGCAGTTACGGTGGACGGTATAATTCACCCCTCCACTTT CASSYGGRYNSPLHF TRBJ1-6 once 15 . TRBV6-5
TGTGCCAGCAGCCAGCCCGGGCGCCCGAACACTGAAGCTTTCTTT CASSQPGRPNTEAFF TRBJ1-1 . 15 . TRBV5-6
TGTGCCAGCAACCAAAGGGTGGCTAGCGGCGGGGAGACCCAGTACTTC CASNQRVASGGETQYF TRBJ2-5 once 16 TRBD2 TRBV7-9
TGTGCCAGCAGTCCGCCGGGGGCACCCTACGAGCAGTACTTC CASSPPGAPYEQYF TRBJ2-7 . 14 . TRBV28
TGTGCCAGCAGCTCTAAAGGGGACTATGGCTACACCTTC CASSSKGDYGYTF TRBJ1-2 . 13 . TRBV11-2
TGTGCCAGTAGTATCGGTCCGGGTAATGAAAAACTGTTTTTT CASSIGPGNEKLFF TRBJ1-4 . 14 . TRBV19
TGTGCCAGCAGTCGCTTAGGGGTCAGGGCTTTCTTT CASSRLGVRAFF TRBJ1-1 . 12 . TRBV28
TGTGCCAGCAGCTTAACGCGGGGGCCTTGCGAGCAGTACTTC CASSLTRGPCEQYF TRBJ2-7 . 14 . TRBV7-3
TGTGCCAGCAGTGTGGACAGGGGAGACACTGAAGCTTTCTTT CASSVDRGDTEAFF TRBJ1-1 . 14 TRBD1 TRBV6-1
TGTGCCAGCAGCTTGAGCGGGGGTCGGGAGCAGTACTTC CASSLSGGREQYF TRBJ2-7 . 13 TRBD2 TRBV7-9
TGTGCCAGCAGTTCCGACAGGGTGAACACTGAAGCTTTCTTT CASSSDRVNTEAFF TRBJ1-1 . 14 TRBD1 TRBV2
TGCGCCAGCAGCACGTTAGGACTAATTGTGCGAGAGACCCAGTACTTC CASSTLGLIVRETQYF TRBJ2-5 . 16 . TRBV5-1
TGTGCCAGTGCAATTTTTCAGGACAGATCCCCTGGCTACACCTTC CASAIFQDRSPGYTF TRBJ1-2 . 15 . TRBV19
TGTGCCAGCAGTTTTAACTCCTACGAGCAGTACTTC CASSFNSYEQYF TRBJ2-7 once 12 . TRBV28